Listed here is a single T cell receptor beta chain. No antigen is known for it. The CDR3 extends over 14 amino acids. V was shortened by 1 base and J by 4 bases, with 10 bases between the two germline ends. Per germline, CDR1 MNHEY and CDR2 SMNVEV (reference sequence). This specimen belongs to a study of early stage breast cancer tumors. On the study more broadly: Samples were sequenced at about 10-fold average coverage.

General study findings and limits: In about 90% of the 16 patients, blood comparison separated tumor from normal breast.

Sequencing was performed with immunoSEQ multiplex PCR; in TCRdb, only in-frame clones are kept and a portion is missing. The data contain about 72,000 clones, roughly 80% of them seen just once; the ten biggest clones take up under 4%. Sequenced: blood. The TCR was taken from a person in their sixties or seventies with breast cancer. The chain links TRBV27 to TRBJ1-2; D is perhaps TRBD1 (5 bases). CDR3 sequence (DNA): TGTGCCAGCAGTTTATTAGGGGATCGCTATGGCTACACCTTC. Translation gives CASSLLGDRYGYTF.